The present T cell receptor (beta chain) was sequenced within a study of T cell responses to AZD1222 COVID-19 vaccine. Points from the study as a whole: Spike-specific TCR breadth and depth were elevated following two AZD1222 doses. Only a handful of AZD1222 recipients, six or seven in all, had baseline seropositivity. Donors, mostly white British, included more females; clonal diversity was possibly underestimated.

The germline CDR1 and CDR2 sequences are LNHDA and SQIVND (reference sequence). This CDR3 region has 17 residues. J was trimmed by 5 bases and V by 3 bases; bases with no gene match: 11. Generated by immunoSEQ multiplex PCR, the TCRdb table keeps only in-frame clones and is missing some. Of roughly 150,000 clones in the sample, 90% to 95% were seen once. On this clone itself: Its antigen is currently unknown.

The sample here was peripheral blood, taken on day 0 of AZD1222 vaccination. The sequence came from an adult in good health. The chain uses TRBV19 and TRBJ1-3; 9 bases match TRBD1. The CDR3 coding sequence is TGTGCCAGTAGTATTGGTGGGACAGGGACGACGCGAAACACCATATATTTT. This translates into CASSIGGTGTTRNTIYF. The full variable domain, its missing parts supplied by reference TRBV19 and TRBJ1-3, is DGGITQSPKYLFRKEGQNVTLSCEQNLNHDAMYWYRQDPGQGLRLIYYSQIVNDFQKGDIAEGYSVSREKKESFPLTVTSAQKNPTAFYLCASSIGGTGTTRNTIYFGEGSWLTVV.